The clone carrying this T cell receptor beta chain appeared a single time. The antigen is not known. The entry originates in a study of cytomegalovirus exposure and HLA in healthy donors. Study-wide points: Several of the most significant clusters were apparently associated with common viral pathogens in a later analysis. An analysis done earlier found most TCR beta V segments productive about 87% or about 30% of the time.

Vbeta (60) and Jbeta (13) primers were used in the PCR. Sequencing was performed with immunoSEQ multiplex PCR; in TCRdb, only in-frame clones are kept and a portion is missing. The data show about 120,000 clones, about 80% seen once. This CDR3 has 12 amino acids. Germline V lookup: CDR1 SQVTM, CDR2 ANQGSEA. Trimming took 6 bases from V and 1 from J, leaving 9 bases between them. The origin of this receptor is a woman aged 18-29 years in good health and CMV-seronegative. The rearrangement joins TRBV29-1 to TRBJ1-1, with a tentative D call TRBD1 (6 bases). Sequencing used PBMCs. CDR3 coding DNA: TGCAGCGTCGTAGGGGGGAACACTGAAGCTTTCTTT. Protein sequence: CSVVGGNTEAFF.